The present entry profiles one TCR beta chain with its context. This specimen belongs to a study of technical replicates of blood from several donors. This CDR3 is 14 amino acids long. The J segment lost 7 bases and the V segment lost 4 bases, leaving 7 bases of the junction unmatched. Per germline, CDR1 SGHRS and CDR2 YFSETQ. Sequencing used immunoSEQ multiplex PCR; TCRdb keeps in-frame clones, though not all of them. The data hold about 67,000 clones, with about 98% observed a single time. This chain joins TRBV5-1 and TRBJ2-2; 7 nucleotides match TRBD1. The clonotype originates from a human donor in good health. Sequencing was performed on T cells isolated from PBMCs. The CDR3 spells CASSTQGVDGELFF. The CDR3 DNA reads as TGCGCCAGCAGCACGCAGGGGGTGGACGGGGAGCTGTTTTTT.